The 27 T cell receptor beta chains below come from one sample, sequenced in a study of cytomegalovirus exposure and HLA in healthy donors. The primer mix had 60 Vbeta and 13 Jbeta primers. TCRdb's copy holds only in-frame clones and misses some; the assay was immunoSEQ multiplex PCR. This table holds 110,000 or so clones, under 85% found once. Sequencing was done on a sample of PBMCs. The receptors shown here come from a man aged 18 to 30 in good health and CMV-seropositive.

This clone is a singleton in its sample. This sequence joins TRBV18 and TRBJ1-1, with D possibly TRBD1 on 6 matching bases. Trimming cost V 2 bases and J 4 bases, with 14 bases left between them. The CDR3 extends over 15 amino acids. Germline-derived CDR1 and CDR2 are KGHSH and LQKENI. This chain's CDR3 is CASSPRGGQGTEAFF. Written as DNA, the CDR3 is TGTGCCAGCTCACCAAGAGGGGGACAAGGCACTGAAGCTTTCTTT.

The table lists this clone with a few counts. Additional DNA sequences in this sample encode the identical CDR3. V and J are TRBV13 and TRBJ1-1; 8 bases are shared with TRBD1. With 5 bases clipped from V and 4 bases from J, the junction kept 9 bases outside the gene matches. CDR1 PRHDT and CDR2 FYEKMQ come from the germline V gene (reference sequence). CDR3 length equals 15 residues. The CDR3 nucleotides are TGTGCCAGCAGCCATCCCCAGGGGGCGCGCACTGAAGCTTTCTTT. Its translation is CASSHPQGARTEAFF.

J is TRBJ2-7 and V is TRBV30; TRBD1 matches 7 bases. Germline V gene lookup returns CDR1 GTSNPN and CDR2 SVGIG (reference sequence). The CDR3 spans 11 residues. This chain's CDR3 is CAGDSSYEQYF. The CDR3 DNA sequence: TGTGCTGGGGACAGCTCCTACGAGCAGTACTTC.

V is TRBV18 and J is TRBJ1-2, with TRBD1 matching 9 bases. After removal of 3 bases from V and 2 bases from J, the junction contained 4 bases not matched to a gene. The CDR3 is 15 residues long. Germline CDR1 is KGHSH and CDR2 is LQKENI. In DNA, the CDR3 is TGTGCCAGCTCACCCCTCGGGACAGGGAACTATGGCTACACCTTC. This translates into CASSPLGTGNYGYTF.

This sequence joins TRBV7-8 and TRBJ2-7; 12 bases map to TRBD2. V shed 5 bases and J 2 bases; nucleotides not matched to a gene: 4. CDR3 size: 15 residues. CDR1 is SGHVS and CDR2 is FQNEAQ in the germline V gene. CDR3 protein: CASSLTSGGTYEQYF. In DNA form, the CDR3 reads TGTGCCAGCAGCCTGACTAGCGGGGGAACCTACGAGCAGTACTTC.

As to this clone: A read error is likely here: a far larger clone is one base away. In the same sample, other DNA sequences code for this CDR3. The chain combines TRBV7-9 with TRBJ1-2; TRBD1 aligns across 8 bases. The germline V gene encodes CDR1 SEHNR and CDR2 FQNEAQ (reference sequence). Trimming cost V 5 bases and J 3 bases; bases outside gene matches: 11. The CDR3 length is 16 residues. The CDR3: CASSQDSRGPYYGYTF. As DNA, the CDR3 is TGTGCCAGCAGCCAAGATTCCAGGGGGCCATACTATGGCTACACCTTC.

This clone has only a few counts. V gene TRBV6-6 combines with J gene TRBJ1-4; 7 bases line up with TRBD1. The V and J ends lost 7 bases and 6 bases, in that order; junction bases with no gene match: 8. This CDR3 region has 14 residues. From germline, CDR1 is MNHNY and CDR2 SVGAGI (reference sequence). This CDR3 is CASTPRGGHEKLFF. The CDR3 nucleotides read TGTGCCAGCACCCCCCGAGGGGGCCATGAAAAACTGTTTTTT.

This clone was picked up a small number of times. CDR3 in DNA: TGTGCCACCAGCAGAGGGGAGCGGAACCAAGAGACCCAGTACTTC. Translation gives CATSRGERNQETQYF. The V and J genes are TRBV15 and TRBJ2-5; a possible D gene is TRBD2 (5 bases). Trimming stripped 1 base from V and 0 bases from J, with 9 bases between. CDR1 LNHNV and CDR2 YYDKDF come from the germline V gene (reference sequence). The CDR3 totals 15 residues.

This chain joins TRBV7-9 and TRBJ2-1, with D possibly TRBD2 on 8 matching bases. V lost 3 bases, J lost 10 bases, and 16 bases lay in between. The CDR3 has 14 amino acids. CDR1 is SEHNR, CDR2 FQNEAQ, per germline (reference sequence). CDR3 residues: CASSFSSGGGEQFF. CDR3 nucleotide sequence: TGTGCCAGCAGCTTCTCTTCGGGAGGGGGCGAGCAGTTCTTC.

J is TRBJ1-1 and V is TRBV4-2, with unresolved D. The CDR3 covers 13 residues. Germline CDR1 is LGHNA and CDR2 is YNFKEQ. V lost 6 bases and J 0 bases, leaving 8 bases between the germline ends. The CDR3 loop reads CASRGGLNTEAFF. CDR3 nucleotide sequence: TGTGCCAGCAGGGGCGGGCTGAACACTGAAGCTTTCTTT.

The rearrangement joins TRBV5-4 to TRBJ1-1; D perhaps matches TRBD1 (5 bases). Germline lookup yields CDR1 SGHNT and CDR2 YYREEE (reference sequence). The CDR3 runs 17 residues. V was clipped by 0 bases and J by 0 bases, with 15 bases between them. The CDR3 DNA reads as TGTGCCAGCAGCTTGGAAGGGTTAGCAGGGATGAACACTGAAGCTTTCTTT. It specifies CASSLEGLAGMNTEAFF.

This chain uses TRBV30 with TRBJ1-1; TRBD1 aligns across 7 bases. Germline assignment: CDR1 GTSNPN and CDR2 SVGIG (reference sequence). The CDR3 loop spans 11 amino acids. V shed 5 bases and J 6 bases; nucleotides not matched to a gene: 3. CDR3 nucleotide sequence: TGTGCCTGGGACAGGGTGTCTGAAGCTTTCTTT. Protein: CAWDRVSEAFF.

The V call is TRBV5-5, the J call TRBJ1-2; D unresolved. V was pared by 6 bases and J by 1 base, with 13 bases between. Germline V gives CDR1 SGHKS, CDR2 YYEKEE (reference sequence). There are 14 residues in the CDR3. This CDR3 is CASTLRGVNYGYTF. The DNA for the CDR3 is TGTGCCAGCACCCTAAGAGGAGTTAACTATGGCTACACCTTC.

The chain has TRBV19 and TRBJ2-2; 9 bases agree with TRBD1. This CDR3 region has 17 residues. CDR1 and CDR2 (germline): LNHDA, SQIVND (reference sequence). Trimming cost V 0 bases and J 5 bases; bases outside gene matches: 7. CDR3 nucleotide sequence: TGTGCCAGTAGTATAGATCGGGACAGGGTATATACCGGGGAGCTGTTTTTT. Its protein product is CASSIDRDRVYTGELFF.

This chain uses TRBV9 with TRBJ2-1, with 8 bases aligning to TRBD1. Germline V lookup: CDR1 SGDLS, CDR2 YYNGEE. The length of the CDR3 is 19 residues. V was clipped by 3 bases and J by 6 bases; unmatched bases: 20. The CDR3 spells CASSASRGQLVNSGNEQFF. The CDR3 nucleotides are TGTGCCAGCAGCGCCAGCAGGGGGCAGTTGGTTAATTCGGGCAATGAGCAGTTCTTC.

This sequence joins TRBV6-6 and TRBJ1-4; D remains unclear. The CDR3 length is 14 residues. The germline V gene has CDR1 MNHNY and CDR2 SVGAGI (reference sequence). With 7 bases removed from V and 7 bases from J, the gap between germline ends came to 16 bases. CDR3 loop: CASTSSVEGEKLFF. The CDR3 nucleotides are TGTGCCAGCACCTCCTCTGTGGAGGGTGAAAAACTGTTTTTT.

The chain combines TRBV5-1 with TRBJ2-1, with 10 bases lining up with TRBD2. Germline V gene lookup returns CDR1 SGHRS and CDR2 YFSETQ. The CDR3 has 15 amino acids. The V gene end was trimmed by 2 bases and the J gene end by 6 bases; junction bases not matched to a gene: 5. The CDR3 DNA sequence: TGCGCCAGCAGCTTTAGGCTAGCGGGAGCCAATGAGCAGTTCTTC. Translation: CASSFRLAGANEQFF.

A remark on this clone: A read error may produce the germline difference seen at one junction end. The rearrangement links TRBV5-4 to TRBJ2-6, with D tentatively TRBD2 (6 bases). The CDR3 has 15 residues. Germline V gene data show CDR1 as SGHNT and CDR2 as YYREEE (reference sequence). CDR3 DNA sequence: TGTGCCAGCAGCTTCGGGGGTTCTGGGGCCAACGGCCTGACTTTC. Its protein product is CASSFGGSGANGLTF. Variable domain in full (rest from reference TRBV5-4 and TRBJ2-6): ETGVTQSPTHLIKTRGQQVTLRCSSQSGHNTVSWYQQALGQGPQFIFQYYREEENGRGNFPPRFSGLQFPNYSSELNVNALELDDSALYLCASSFGGSGANGLTFGAGSRLTVL.

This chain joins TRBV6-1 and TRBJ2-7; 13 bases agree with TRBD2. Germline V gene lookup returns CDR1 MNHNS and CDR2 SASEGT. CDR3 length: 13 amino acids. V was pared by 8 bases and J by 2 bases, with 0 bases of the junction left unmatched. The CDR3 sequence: CASGLAGAYEQYF. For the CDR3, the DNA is TGTGCCAGCGGACTAGCGGGGGCCTACGAGCAGTACTTC.

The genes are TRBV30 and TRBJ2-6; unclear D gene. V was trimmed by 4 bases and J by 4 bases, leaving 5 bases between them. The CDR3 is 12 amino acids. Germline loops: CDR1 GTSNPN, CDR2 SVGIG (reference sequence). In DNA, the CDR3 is TGTGCCTGGACCTCGGGGGCCAACGTCCTGACTTTC. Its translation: CAWTSGANVLTF.

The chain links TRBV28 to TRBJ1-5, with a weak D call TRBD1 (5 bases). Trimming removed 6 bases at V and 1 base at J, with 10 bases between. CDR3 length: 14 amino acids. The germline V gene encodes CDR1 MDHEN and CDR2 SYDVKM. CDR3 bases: TGTGCCAGCAGCCTACAGGTCAGCAATCAGCCCCAGCATTTT. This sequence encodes CASSLQVSNQPQHF.

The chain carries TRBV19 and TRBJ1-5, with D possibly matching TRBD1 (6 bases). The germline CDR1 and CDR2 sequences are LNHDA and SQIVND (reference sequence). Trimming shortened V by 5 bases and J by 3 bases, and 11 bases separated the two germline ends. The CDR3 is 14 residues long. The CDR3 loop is CASSGTGINQPQHF. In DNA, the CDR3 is TGTGCCAGTAGTGGAACAGGGATCAATCAGCCCCAGCATTTT.

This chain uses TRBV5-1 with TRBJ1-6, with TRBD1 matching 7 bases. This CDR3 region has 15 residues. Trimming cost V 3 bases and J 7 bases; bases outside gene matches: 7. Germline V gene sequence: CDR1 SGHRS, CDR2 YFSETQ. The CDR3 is CASSSPEGANSPLHF. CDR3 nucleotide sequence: TGCGCCAGCAGCTCACCCGAGGGGGCGAATTCACCCCTCCACTTT. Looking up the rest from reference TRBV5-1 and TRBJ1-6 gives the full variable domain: KAGVTQTPRYLIKTRGQQVTLSCSPISGHRSVSWYQQTPGQGLQFLFEYFSETQRNKGNFPGRFSGRQFSNSRSEMNVSTLELGDSALYLCASSSPEGANSPLHFGNGTRLTVT.

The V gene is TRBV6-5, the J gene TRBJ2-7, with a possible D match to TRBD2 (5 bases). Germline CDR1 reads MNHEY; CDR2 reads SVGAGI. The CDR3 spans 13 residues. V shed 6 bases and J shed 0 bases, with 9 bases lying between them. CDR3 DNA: TGTGCCAGCAGGGGTGGGAGCTCCTACGAGCAGTACTTC. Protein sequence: CASRGGSSYEQYF.

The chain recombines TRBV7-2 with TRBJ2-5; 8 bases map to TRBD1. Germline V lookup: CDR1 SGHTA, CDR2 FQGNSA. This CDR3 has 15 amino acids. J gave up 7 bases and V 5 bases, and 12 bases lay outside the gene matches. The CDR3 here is CASSRGQGSRGTQYF. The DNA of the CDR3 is TGTGCCAGCAGCCGAGGACAGGGCTCCCGAGGGACCCAGTACTTC.

CDR3 amino acids: CASSLGTGGTEAFF. CDR3 sequence (DNA): TGCGCCAGCAGCTTGGGGACAGGGGGCACTGAAGCTTTCTTT. V gene TRBV5-1 combines with J gene TRBJ1-1, with 10 positions matching TRBD1. The CDR3 runs to 14 residues. V lost 0 bases, J lost 4 bases, and 0 bases stayed unmatched. Germline V gene lookup returns CDR1 SGHRS and CDR2 YFSETQ.

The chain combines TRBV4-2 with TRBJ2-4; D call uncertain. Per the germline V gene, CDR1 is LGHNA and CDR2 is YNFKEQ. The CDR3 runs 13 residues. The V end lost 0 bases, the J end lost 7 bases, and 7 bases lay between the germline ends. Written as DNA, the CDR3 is TGTGCCAGCAGCCAAGATCAGACTAACATTCAGTACTTC. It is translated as CASSQDQTNIQYF.